This is a list of T cell receptor beta chains from one sample in a study of cytomegalovirus exposure and HLA in healthy donors. Sequenced by immunoSEQ multiplex PCR; TCRdb stores in-frame clones only, minus some. This repertoire shows approximately 160,000 clones, about four fifths found once; its top ten account for roughly 0.38%. The sequenced material came from PBMCs. The receptors stem from a boy aged 2 to 10 in good health and CMV-seronegative. CDR3s include the opening cysteine and the closing phenylalanine or tryptophan. D genes are given only for firm matches. The size field is filled for only some rows; it gives once, few, many or a size class.

v_call	j_call	clone_size	d_call	cdr3_aa	cdr3_nt
TRBV18	TRBJ2-7	NA	TRBD1	CASSNDRASYEQYF	TGTGCCAGCTCCAACGACAGGGCTTCCTACGAGCAGTACTTC
TRBV7-9	TRBJ2-7	NA	NA	CASSPQGRLTYEQYF	TGTGCCAGCAGTCCACAGGGGAGGCTGACCTACGAGCAGTACTTC
TRBV6-5	TRBJ2-7	NA	NA	CASRPTGEGYEQYF	TGTGCCAGCAGGCCGACAGGGGAGGGTTACGAGCAGTACTTC
TRBV6-5	TRBJ2-7	NA	NA	CASRRTGLGEQYF	TGTGCCAGCAGGCGTACAGGGTTGGGCGAGCAGTACTTC
TRBV2	TRBJ2-7	NA	NA	CATTNRGGNSYEQYF	TGTGCCACTACTAATCGTGGCGGGAACTCCTACGAGCAGTACTTC
TRBV2	TRBJ2-7	NA	TRBD1	CASSRQGPYYEQYF	TGTGCCAGCAGTAGACAGGGCCCCTACTACGAGCAGTACTTC
TRBV6-5	TRBJ1-6	NA	NA	CASSYSRQRSPLHF	TGTGCCAGCAGTTACTCTAGACAGAGGTCACCCCTCCACTTT
TRBV7-8	TRBJ1-2	NA	NA	CASSLGYPTTVYGYTF	TGTGCCAGCAGCTTAGGATACCCCACCACAGTCTATGGCTACACCTTC
TRBV28	TRBJ2-5	NA	TRBD2	CASSSHSGLGAQYF	TGTGCCAGCAGTTCACACTCGGGACTAGGGGCCCAGTACTTC
TRBV6-5	TRBJ1-6	NA	NA	CASMRGNNSPLHF	TGTGCCAGCATGCGGGGAAATAATTCACCCCTCCACTTT
TRBV6-1	TRBJ2-7	NA	NA	CASSEQGSSYEQYF	TGTGCCAGCAGTGAACAGGGAAGCTCCTACGAGCAGTACTTC
TRBV21-1	TRBJ2-5	NA	NA	CASSKGDISETQYF	TGTGCCAGCAGCAAAGGGGACATATCAGAGACCCAGTACTTC
TRBV5-8	TRBJ2-3	NA	NA	CASSLGQVRADTQYF	TGTGCCAGCAGCTTGGGGCAGGTACGCGCAGATACGCAGTATTTT
TRBV5-4	TRBJ1-2	NA	NA	CASSSPSAGRYGYTF	TGTGCCAGCAGCTCCCCCTCCGCAGGGAGGTATGGCTACACCTTC
TRBV10-3	TRBJ1-2	NA	NA	CAISEWGGQGNLNYGYTF	TGTGCCATCAGTGAGTGGGGGGGACAAGGGAACCTTAACTATGGCTACACCTTC
TRBV7-7	TRBJ1-1	NA	NA	CATGAAMNTEAFF	TGTGCCACAGGGGCGGCTATGAACACTGAAGCTTTCTTT
TRBV15	TRBJ2-7	NA	TRBD2	CATSRDLSGSWEQYF	TGTGCCACCAGCAGAGATCTTAGCGGGAGCTGGGAGCAGTACTTC
TRBV29-1	TRBJ2-1	NA	TRBD2	CSVEDRLAGGWEQFF	TGCAGCGTTGAAGATCGGCTAGCGGGAGGTTGGGAGCAGTTCTTC
TRBV5-1	TRBJ2-3	NA	NA	CASSLDRATDTQYF	TGCGCCAGCAGCTTGGACAGGGCAACAGATACGCAGTATTTT
TRBV2	TRBJ2-5	NA	TRBD1	CASSLTGGGQETQYF	TGTGCCAGCAGTCTGACAGGGGGTGGCCAAGAGACCCAGTACTTC
TRBV2	TRBJ2-3	once	TRBD2	CASIGAGDRADTQYF	TGTGCCAGCATAGGAGCGGGAGATAGGGCAGATACGCAGTATTTT
TRBV2	TRBJ2-7	NA	NA	CASSDRGYEQYF	TGTGCCAGCAGTGATAGGGGCTACGAGCAGTACTTC